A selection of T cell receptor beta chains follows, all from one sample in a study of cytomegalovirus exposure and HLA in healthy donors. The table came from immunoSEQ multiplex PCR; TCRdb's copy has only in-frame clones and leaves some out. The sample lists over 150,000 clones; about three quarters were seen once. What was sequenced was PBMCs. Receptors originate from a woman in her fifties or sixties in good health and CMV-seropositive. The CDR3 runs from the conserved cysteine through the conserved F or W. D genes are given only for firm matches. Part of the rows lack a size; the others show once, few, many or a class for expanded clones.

DNA: TGTGCCAGCAGCAGACAGGGGGCTCTTGGAGGCTACACCTTC
CDR3: CASSRQGALGGYTF
D: TRBD1
V: TRBV7-9
J: TRBJ1-2
size: .

DNA: TGTGCCAGCTCACCAGGGACAGGGGGCGAGCAGTACTTC
CDR3: CASSPGTGGEQYF
D: TRBD1
V: TRBV18
J: TRBJ2-7
size: .

DNA: TGCGCCAGCAGCTACGGACAGGGAATCAACGAGCAGTACTTC
CDR3: CASSYGQGINEQYF
D: TRBD1
V: TRBV5-1
J: TRBJ2-7
size: .

DNA: TGTGCCAGCAGCAATTTTCGCGGACGGAGGAGAACCGGGGGAAACACCATATATTTT
CDR3: CASSNFRGRRRTGGNTIYF
D: .
V: TRBV7-9
J: TRBJ1-3
size: .

DNA: TGTGCCAGCAGCTTGGACGCTAGCTCCTACGAGCAGTACTTC
CDR3: CASSLDASSYEQYF
D: .
V: TRBV5-4
J: TRBJ2-7
size: once

DNA: TGTGCCTGGAGTGTACCGAGAGGGGGCTACACCTTC
CDR3: CAWSVPRGGYTF
D: .
V: TRBV30
J: TRBJ1-2
size: .

DNA: TGTGCCATCAGTATCAACAATGAGCAGTTCTTC
CDR3: CAISINNEQFF
D: .
V: TRBV10-3
J: TRBJ2-1
size: .

DNA: TGTGCCAGCAGCGTAAATCCCTCAAGCAATTCACCCCTCCACTTT
CDR3: CASSVNPSSNSPLHF
D: .
V: TRBV7-9
J: TRBJ1-6
size: .

DNA: TGTGCCACCAAGTCCCAGGGCGAGCAGTACTTC
CDR3: CATKSQGEQYF
D: .
V: TRBV10-3
J: TRBJ2-7
size: once

DNA: TGTGCCTGGAGTAGAACAGGGGTTGGAAACACCATATATTTT
CDR3: CAWSRTGVGNTIYF
D: TRBD1
V: TRBV30
J: TRBJ1-3
size: .

DNA: TGTGCCAGCAACCCTAGCGGGAGGGCGCTGCAGACCCAGTACTTC
CDR3: CASNPSGRALQTQYF
D: TRBD2
V: TRBV6-5
J: TRBJ2-5
size: .

DNA: TGTGCCAGCAGCTTGGCTAGCGGGAGGGGGAGCTCCTACAATGAGCAGTTCTTC
CDR3: CASSLASGRGSSYNEQFF
D: TRBD2
V: TRBV5-4
J: TRBJ2-1
size: .

DNA: TGTGCCAGCAGCCCAGGGACTCGAGGGCCCACCGGGGAGCTGTTTTTT
CDR3: CASSPGTRGPTGELFF
D: .
V: TRBV7-6
J: TRBJ2-2
size: .

DNA: TGCGCCAGCAGCCTCGAACAGGGCAATCAGCCCCAGCATTTT
CDR3: CASSLEQGNQPQHF
D: .
V: TRBV4-3
J: TRBJ1-5
size: .

DNA: TGTGCCAGCAGCCAATACCAGACAGGTCAAGAGACCCAGTACTTC
CDR3: CASSQYQTGQETQYF
D: .
V: TRBV4-2
J: TRBJ2-5
size: .

DNA: TGTGCCAGCAGCGCCCTGAGCCGAAACTCCTACGAGCAGTACTTC
CDR3: CASSALSRNSYEQYF
D: .
V: TRBV5-8
J: TRBJ2-7
size: .

DNA: TGTGCCAGCAGTCCTGGCCCCAGGGAGCAGTACTTC
CDR3: CASSPGPREQYF
D: .
V: TRBV2
J: TRBJ2-7
size: .

DNA: TGCAGCGTTCAGGGCGGTGGAAACACCATATATTTT
CDR3: CSVQGGGNTIYF
D: .
V: TRBV29-1
J: TRBJ1-3
size: .

DNA: TGTGCCAGCAGCTTGCCCGGGACACGGAACTATGGCTACACCTTC
CDR3: CASSLPGTRNYGYTF
D: .
V: TRBV5-8
J: TRBJ1-2
size: .

DNA: TGTGCCAGCAGTGAGAGAGGGTACGAGCAGTACTTC
CDR3: CASSERGYEQYF
D: .
V: TRBV2
J: TRBJ2-7
size: .

DNA: TGTGCCAGTAGTACCAACCCTGGGACAGTTGAGCAGTTCTTC
CDR3: CASSTNPGTVEQFF
D: TRBD1
V: TRBV19
J: TRBJ2-1
size: .

DNA: TGCGCCAGCAGCTCCCAGGGGGCGGAATATGGCTACACCTTC
CDR3: CASSSQGAEYGYTF
D: TRBD1
V: TRBV5-1
J: TRBJ1-2
size: .

DNA: TGTGCCAGCAGCGTCGGTGGAGGGTACAATCAGCCCCAGCATTTT
CDR3: CASSVGGGYNQPQHF
D: .
V: TRBV7-2
J: TRBJ1-5
size: .

DNA: TGTGCCAGCAGTTTATTCAACGACAGGGTCTCCTACAATGGGCAGTTCTTC
CDR3: CASSLFNDRVSYNGQFF
D: TRBD1
V: TRBV27
J: TRBJ2-1
size: .

DNA: TGTGCCAGCAGTCCTGGACATGGCGGGAACACTGAAGCTTTCTTT
CDR3: CASSPGHGGNTEAFF
D: .
V: TRBV6-1
J: TRBJ1-1
size: .

DNA: TGCGCCAGCAGCATTACAGGGATGCAGCCCCAGCATTTT
CDR3: CASSITGMQPQHF
D: .
V: TRBV5-1
J: TRBJ1-5
size: .

DNA: TGTGCCAGCAGGAGGACAGGGACAACTAACTATGGCTACACCTTC
CDR3: CASRRTGTTNYGYTF
D: TRBD1
V: TRBV6-5
J: TRBJ1-2
size: .

DNA: TGCGCCAGCAGCTTGGAGGGGGTAGCGGGATACTCTGGGGCCAACGTCCTGACTTTC
CDR3: CASSLEGVAGYSGANVLTF
D: TRBD2
V: TRBV5-1
J: TRBJ2-6
size: .

DNA: TGCGCCAGCAGCCAAGGCGCGGGGCCGAACACCGGGGAGCTGTTTTTT
CDR3: CASSQGAGPNTGELFF
D: .
V: TRBV4-1
J: TRBJ2-2
size: .

DNA: TGTGCCAGCAGCTTAGGGCAGGGGGCTGCGTGGAACACTGAAGCTTTCTTT
CDR3: CASSLGQGAAWNTEAFF
D: TRBD1
V: TRBV7-8
J: TRBJ1-1
size: .

DNA: TGTGCCAGCAGTAACCCCTGGGGGGGGAACTATGGCTACACCTTC
CDR3: CASSNPWGGNYGYTF
D: .
V: TRBV28
J: TRBJ1-2
size: .

DNA: TGTGCCAGCAGTTTATATAGCGGGGACTACAATGAGCAGTTCTTC
CDR3: CASSLYSGDYNEQFF
D: TRBD2
V: TRBV28
J: TRBJ2-1
size: .

DNA: TGTGCCAGCTCACCTTCCAGGGGGCCAGGGGAAAAACTGTTTTTT
CDR3: CASSPSRGPGEKLFF
D: TRBD1
V: TRBV18
J: TRBJ1-4
size: .

DNA: TGCGCCAGCAGCTTGGTGGGACAGGGGGCCTACGAGCAGTACTTC
CDR3: CASSLVGQGAYEQYF
D: TRBD1
V: TRBV5-1
J: TRBJ2-7
size: few

DNA: TGCGCCAGCACTCAACAAATGTACAGGGGTGGAGAGACCCAGTACTTC
CDR3: CASTQQMYRGGETQYF
D: TRBD1
V: TRBV5-1
J: TRBJ2-5
size: .

DNA: TGCGCCAGCAGCCAAAGGGGACAGGGTTATGGCTACACCTTC
CDR3: CASSQRGQGYGYTF
D: TRBD1
V: TRBV4-3
J: TRBJ1-2
size: .

DNA: TGTGCCAGTGTGGACAGGCAACATCAGCCCCAGCATTTT
CDR3: CASVDRQHQPQHF
D: TRBD1
V: TRBV6-4
J: TRBJ1-5
size: .

DNA: TGTGCCAGTAGTATAACAGGTCGCGATCAGCCCCAGCATTTT
CDR3: CASSITGRDQPQHF
D: .
V: TRBV19
J: TRBJ1-5
size: .

DNA: TGTGCCAGCAGCGAAGGGGCGGGAGGCACAGATACGCAGTATTTT
CDR3: CASSEGAGGTDTQYF
D: TRBD2
V: TRBV2
J: TRBJ2-3
size: .